Only one count was recorded for the clone carrying this TCR beta chain. Using immunoSEQ multiplex PCR, the repertoire was profiled, and TCRdb retains in-frame clones only, with some absent. Of over 200,000 clones in the sample, 60% to 80% were seen once. The CDR3 length is 13 residues. The germline CDR1 and CDR2 sequences are MNHEY and SMNVEV (reference sequence). V trimming: 7 bases; J trimming: 9 bases; junction bases outside the gene matches: 11. This sample was taken from a study of cytotoxic CD8 clonotypes in ibrutinib-treated CLL. Study summary: Response sampling occurred after a median 12 months of treatment (range 6 to 36).

V usage is TRBV27 and J usage is TRBJ2-5; 7 bases are shared with TRBD2. The sample in question was PBMCs, obtained after 12 months of ibrutinib treatment. The source is a human donor with chronic lymphocytic leukemia. Here the CDR3 reads CASMPGPAGAQYF. In nucleotides, the CDR3 is TGTGCCAGCATGCCGGGACCCGCGGGGGCCCAGTACTTC.